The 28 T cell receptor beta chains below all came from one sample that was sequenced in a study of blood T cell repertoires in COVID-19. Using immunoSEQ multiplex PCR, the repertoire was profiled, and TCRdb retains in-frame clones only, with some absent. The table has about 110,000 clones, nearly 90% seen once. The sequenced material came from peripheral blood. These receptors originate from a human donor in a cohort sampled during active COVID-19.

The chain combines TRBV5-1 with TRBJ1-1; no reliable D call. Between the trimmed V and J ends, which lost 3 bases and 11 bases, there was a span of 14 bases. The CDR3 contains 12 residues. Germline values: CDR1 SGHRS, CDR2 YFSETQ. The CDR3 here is CASSSVGEEAFF. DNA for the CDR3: TGCGCCAGCAGCTCGGTCGGGGAGGAGGCTTTCTTT.

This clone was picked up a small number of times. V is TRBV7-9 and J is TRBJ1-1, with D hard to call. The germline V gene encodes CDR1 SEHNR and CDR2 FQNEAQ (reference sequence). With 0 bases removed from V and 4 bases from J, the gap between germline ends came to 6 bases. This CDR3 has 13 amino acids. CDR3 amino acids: CASSLAQVTEAFF. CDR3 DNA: TGTGCCAGCAGCTTAGCTCAGGTCACTGAAGCTTTCTTT.

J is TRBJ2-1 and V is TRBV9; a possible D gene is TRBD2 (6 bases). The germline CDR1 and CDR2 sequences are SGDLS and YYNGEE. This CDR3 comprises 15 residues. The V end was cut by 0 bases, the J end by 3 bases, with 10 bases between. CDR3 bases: TGTGCCAGCAGCGTAGATGGCGGGAACTACAATGAGCAGTTCTTC. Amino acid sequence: CASSVDGGNYNEQFF.

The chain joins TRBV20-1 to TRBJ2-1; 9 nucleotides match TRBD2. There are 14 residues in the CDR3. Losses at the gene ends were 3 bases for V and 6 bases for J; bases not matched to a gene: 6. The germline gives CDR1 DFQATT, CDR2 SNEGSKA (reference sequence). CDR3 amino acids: CSASRASGTNEQFF. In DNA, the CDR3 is TGCAGTGCTAGTCGGGCTAGCGGGACCAATGAGCAGTTCTTC.

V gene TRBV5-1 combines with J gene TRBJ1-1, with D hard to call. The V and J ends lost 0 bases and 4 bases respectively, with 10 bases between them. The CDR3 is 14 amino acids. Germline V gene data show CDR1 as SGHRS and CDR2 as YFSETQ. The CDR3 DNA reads TGCGCCAGCAGCTTGGACCCCCTCGGCACTGAAGCTTTCTTT. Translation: CASSLDPLGTEAFF.

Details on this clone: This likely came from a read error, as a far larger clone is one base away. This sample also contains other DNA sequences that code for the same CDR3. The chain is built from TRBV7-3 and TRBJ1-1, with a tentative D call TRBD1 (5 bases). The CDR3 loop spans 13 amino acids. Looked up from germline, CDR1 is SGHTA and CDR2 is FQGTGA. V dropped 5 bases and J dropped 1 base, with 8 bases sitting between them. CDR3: CASSQDRNTEAFF. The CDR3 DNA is TGTGCCAGCAGCCAAGACAGGAACACTGAAGCTTTCTTT.

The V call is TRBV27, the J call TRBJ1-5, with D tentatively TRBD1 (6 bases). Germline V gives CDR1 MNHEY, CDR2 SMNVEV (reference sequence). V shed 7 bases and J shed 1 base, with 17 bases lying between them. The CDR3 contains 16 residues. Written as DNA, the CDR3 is TGTGCCAGCACCCCCCGGGGGGGGCGAAGCAATCAGCCCCAGCATTTT. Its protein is CASTPRGGRSNQPQHF.

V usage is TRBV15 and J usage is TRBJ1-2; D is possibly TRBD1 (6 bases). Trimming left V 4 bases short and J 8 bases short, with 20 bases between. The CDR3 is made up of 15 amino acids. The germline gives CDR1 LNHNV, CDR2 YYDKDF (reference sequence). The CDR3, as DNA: TGTGCCACCAGCAATTTTTCTACAGGGTATTCCGGCTACACCTTC. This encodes CATSNFSTGYSGYTF.

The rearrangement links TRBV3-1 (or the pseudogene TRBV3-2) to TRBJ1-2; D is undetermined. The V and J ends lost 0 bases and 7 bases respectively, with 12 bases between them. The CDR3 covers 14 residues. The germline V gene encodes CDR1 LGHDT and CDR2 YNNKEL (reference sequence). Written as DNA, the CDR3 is TGTGCCAGCAGCCAAGATTCGGTGAGTGGTGGCTACACCTTC. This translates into CASSQDSVSGGYTF.

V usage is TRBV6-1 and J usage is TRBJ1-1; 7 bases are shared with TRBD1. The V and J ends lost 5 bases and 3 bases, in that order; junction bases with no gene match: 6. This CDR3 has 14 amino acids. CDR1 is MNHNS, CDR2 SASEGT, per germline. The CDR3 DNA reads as TGTGCCAGCAGTTTCTCCACAGGGGACACTGAAGCTTTCTTT. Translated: CASSFSTGDTEAFF.

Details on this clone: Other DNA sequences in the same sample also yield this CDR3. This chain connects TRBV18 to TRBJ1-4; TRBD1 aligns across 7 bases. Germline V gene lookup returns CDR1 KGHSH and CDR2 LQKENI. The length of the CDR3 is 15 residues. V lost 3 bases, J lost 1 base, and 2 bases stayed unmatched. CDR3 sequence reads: CASSPGQETNEKLFF. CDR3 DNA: TGTGCCAGCTCACCCGGACAGGAAACTAATGAAAAACTGTTTTTT. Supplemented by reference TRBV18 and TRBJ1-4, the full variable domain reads NAGVMQNPRHLVRRRGQEARLRCSPMKGHSHVYWYRQLPEEGLKFMVYLQKENIIDESGMPKERFSAEFPKEGPSILRIQQVVRGDSAAYFCASSPGQETNEKLFFGSGTQLSVL.

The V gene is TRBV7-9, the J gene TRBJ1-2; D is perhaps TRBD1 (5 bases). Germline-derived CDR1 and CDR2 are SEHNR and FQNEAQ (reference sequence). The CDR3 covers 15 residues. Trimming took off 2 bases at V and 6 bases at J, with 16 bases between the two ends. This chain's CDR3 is CASSLPMGLLDGYTF. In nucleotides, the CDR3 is TGTGCCAGCAGCTTACCCATGGGACTCCTAGATGGCTACACCTTC.

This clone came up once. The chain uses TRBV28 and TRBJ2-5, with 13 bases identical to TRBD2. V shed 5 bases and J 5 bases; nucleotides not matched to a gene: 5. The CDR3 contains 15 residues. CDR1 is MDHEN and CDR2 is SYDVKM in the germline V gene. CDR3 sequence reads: CASSTGLAGVETQYF. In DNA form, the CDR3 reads TGTGCCAGCAGTACCGGACTAGCGGGAGTGGAGACCCAGTACTTC.

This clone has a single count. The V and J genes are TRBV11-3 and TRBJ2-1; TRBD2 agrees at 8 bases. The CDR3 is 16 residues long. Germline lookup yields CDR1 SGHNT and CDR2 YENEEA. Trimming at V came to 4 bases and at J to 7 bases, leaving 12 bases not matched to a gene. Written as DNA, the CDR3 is TGTGCCAGCAGCTCCCGAGGCGGGAGGATCGGGAATGAGCAGTTCTTC. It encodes CASSSRGGRIGNEQFF.

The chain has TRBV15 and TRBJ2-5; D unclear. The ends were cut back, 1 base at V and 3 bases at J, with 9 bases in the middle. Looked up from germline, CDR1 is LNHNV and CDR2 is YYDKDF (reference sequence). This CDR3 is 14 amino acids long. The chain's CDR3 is CATSRVVEKETQYF. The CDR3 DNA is TGTGCCACCAGCAGAGTCGTAGAGAAAGAGACCCAGTACTTC.

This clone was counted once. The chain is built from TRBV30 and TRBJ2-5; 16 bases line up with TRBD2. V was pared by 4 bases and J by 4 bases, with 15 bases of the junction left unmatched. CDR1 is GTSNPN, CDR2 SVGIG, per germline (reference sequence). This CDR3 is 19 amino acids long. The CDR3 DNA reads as TGTGCCTGGATTTTAACCGGGACTAGCGGGAGGGGCTCGGGAGAGACCCAGTACTTC. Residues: CAWILTGTSGRGSGETQYF.

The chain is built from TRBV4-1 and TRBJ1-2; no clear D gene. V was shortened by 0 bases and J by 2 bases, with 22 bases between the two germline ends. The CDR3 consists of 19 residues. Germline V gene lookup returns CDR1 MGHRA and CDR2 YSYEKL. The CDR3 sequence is CASSQERRATSRMNYGYTF. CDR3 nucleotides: TGCGCCAGCAGCCAAGAGAGGAGAGCAACCAGTCGGATGAACTATGGCTACACCTTC.

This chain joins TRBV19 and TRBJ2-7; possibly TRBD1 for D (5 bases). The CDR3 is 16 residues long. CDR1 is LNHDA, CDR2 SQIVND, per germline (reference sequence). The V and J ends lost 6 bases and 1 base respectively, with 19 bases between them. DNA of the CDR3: TGTGCCAGTAGCTACACCCCCCAGGGATCTTCCTACGAGCAGTACTTC. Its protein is CASSYTPQGSSYEQYF.

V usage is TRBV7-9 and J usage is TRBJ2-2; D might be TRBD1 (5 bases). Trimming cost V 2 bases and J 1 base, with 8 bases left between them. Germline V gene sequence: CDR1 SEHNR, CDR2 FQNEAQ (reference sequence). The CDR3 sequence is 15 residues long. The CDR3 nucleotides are TGTGCCAGCAGCTTACGGCAGGGGAACACCGGGGAGCTGTTTTTT. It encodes CASSLRQGNTGELFF.

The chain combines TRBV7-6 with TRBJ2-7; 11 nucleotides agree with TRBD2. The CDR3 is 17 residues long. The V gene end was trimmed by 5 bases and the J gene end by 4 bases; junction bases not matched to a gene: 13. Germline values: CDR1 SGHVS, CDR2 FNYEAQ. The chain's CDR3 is CASSPRPPTSGKYEQYF. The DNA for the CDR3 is TGTGCCAGCAGCCCAAGACCCCCGACTAGCGGGAAGTACGAGCAGTACTTC. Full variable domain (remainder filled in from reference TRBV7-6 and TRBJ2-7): GAGVSQSPRYKVTKRGQDVALRCDPISGHVSLYWYRQALGQGPEFLTYFNYEAQQDKSGLPNDRFSAERPEGSISTLTIQRTEQRDSAMYRCASSPRPPTSGKYEQYFGPGTRLTVT.

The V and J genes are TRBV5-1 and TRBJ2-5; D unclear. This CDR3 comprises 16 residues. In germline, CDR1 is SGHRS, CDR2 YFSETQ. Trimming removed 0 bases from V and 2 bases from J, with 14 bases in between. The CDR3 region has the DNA TGCGCCAGCAGCTTGGAGACTGAATGGGTTCAAGAGACCCAGTACTTC. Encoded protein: CASSLETEWVQETQYF. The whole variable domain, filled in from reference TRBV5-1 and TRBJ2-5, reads KAGVTQTPRYLIKTRGQQVTLSCSPISGHRSVSWYQQTPGQGLQFLFEYFSETQRNKGNFPGRFSGRQFSNSRSEMNVSTLELGDSALYLCASSLETEWVQETQYFGPGTRLLVL.

CDR3 bases: TGTGCCAGCAGGCACAGGGAATTCAGTAACTATGGCTACACCTTC. It specifies CASRHREFSNYGYTF. This sequence joins TRBV6-5 and TRBJ1-2, with D perhaps TRBD1 (6 bases). Germline V gives CDR1 MNHEY, CDR2 SVGAGI. Trimming stripped 6 bases from V and 1 base from J, with 15 bases between. The CDR3 spans 15 residues.

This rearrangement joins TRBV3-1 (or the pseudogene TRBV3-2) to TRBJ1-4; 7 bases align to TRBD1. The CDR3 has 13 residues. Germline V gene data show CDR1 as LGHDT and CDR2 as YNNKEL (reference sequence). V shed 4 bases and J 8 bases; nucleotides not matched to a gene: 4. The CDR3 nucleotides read TGTGCCAGCAGCCGTAGGGGGCAAGAAAAACTGTTTTTT. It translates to CASSRRGQEKLFF.

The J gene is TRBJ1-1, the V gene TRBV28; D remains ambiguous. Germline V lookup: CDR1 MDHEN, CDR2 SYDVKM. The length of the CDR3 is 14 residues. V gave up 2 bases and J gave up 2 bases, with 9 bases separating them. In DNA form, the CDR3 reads TGTGCCAGCAGTTTAGATGGAGCCAACACTGAAGCTTTCTTT. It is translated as CASSLDGANTEAFF.

The DNA of the CDR3 is TGTGCCAGCAGCCGTTCCTCAACCGGGGGCACAGATACGCAGTATTTT. Translating gives CASSRSSTGGTDTQYF. The chain uses TRBV3-1 (or the pseudogene TRBV3-2) and TRBJ2-3, with a tentative D call TRBD2 (5 bases). V lost 4 bases and J 1 base, leaving 15 bases between the germline ends. This CDR3 is built from 16 residues. Germline assignment: CDR1 LGHDT and CDR2 YNNKEL (reference sequence).

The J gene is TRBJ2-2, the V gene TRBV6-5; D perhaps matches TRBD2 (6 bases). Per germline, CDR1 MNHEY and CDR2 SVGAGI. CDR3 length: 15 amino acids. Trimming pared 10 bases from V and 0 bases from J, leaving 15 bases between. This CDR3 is CATRREGTNTGELFF. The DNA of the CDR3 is TGTGCCACCCGGAGGGAAGGGACGAACACCGGGGAGCTGTTTTTT.

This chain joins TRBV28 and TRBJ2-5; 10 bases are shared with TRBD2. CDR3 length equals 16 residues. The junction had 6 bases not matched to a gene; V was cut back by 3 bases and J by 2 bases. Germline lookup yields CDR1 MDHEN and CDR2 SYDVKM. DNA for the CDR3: TGTGCCAGCAGTTTCCCTAGCGGGAGTCGACAAGAGACCCAGTACTTC. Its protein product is CASSFPSGSRQETQYF.

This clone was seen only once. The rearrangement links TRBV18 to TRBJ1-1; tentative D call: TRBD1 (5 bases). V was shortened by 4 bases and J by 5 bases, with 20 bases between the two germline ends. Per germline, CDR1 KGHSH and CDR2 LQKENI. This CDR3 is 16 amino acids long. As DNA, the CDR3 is TGTGCCAGCTCACTAAACGCGGGGGTTCTTGGTACTGAAGCTTTCTTT. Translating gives CASSLNAGVLGTEAFF.